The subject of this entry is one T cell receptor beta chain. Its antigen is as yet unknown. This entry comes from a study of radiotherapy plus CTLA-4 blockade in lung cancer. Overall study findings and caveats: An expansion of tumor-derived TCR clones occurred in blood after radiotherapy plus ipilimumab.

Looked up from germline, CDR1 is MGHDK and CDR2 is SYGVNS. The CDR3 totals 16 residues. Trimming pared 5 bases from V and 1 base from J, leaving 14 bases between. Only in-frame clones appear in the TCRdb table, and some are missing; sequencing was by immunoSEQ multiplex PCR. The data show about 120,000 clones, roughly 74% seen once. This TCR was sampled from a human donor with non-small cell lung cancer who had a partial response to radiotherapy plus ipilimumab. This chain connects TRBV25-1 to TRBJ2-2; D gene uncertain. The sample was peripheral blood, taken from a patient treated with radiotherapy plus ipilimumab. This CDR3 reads CASSPPQWQNTGELFF. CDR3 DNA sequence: TGTGCCAGCAGTCCACCGCAGTGGCAGAACACCGGGGAGCTGTTTTTT.